The source of this T cell receptor (beta chain) is a study of shared clonotypes between healthy human individuals. Assay used: immunoSEQ multiplex PCR; TCRdb lists only in-frame clones, some missing. This repertoire shows more than 150,000 clones, 85% to 95% found once; its top ten account for more than 0.06%. Donors were Caucasian adults residing in Nashville, Tennessee, USA. In this sample, this clone turned up once. Different DNA sequences within this sample yield the same CDR3. The CDR3 length is 13 residues. Looked up from germline, CDR1 is SQVTM and CDR2 is ANQGSEA. With 4 bases removed from V and 0 bases from J, the gap between germline ends came to 9 bases.

The rearrangement joins TRBV29-1 to TRBJ1-1; D not certain. This sequence was found in a woman aged 25-40 years in good health. The sample was naive CD4+ T cells sorted from blood. Described subset: CD45RA+ positively selected. In DNA, the CDR3 is TGCAGCGTTGTCGGTAGGATGAACACTGAAGCTTTCTTT. Translated: CSVVGRMNTEAFF.